This T cell receptor beta chain is from a study of blood T cell repertoires in COVID-19. The wider study: The United States, Italy and Spain were the sources of the acute and convalescent COVID-19 samples.

This clone has only a few counts. The V and J ends lost 2 bases and 7 bases, in that order; junction bases with no gene match: 8. Germline V gene sequence: CDR1 SGHKS, CDR2 YYEKEE (reference sequence). There are 15 residues in the CDR3. All enrollees were about 18 to 89 years old and from 20 to 30 US areas. Participant reports of clinical history set cohort assignment. Clones were read by immunoSEQ multiplex PCR, and TCRdb kept only the in-frame ones, dropping some. The sample carries roughly 150,000 clones, 79% recorded once. The clonotype originates from a woman between 70 and 85 years old in a cohort exposed to, infected with or recovered from COVID-19 (not recorded which). Material for sequencing was PBMCs or T cells enriched from blood (not recorded which). V and J are TRBV5-5 and TRBJ2-1, with 8 bases identical to TRBD2. This CDR3 is CASSFPERERNEQFF. The CDR3 bases are TGTGCCAGCAGCTTCCCTGAGCGGGAGAGGAATGAGCAGTTCTTC.